This T cell receptor beta chain was identified during a study of blood T cell repertoires in COVID-19. At the level of the study: Researchers got acute and convalescent COVID-19 samples from the United States, Italy and Spain. PBMCs, B-cell-depleted T cells, or T cells were the source of the cDNA or gDNA that made up the material.

As handled by the study authors: Amplification with reference gene primers provided the estimates of nucleated cell counts. Measured with immunoSEQ multiplex PCR; TCRdb has only the in-frame clones, and not every one. That table is the source of V, J and clone size, and D and trimming were worked out from the DNA. The sample contains about 140,000 clones, about nine tenths of which appear only once. CDR1 is SQVTM, CDR2 ANQGSEA, per germline. V lost 7 bases to trimming and J lost 4 bases, with 19 bases between them. The CDR3 length is 14 residues. This receptor was identified in a man aged 45-60 years with active or convalescent COVID-19. Sequencing was carried out using peripheral blood. The chain couples TRBV29-1 to TRBJ1-2; D may be TRBD1 (6 bases). The CDR3 DNA is TGCAGCGGATCTCAGGGGAAGTTAGGCTATGGCTACACCTTC. It encodes CSGSQGKLGYGYTF.